One sample yielded the 27 T cell receptor beta chains listed below, sequenced in a study of blood T cell repertoires in COVID-19. The assay was immunoSEQ multiplex PCR, and TCRdb's table has in-frame clones only and misses some. Of more than 95,000 clones listed, around 83% are singletons. The material sequenced was peripheral blood. The origin of the receptors is a man between 60 and 75 years old with acute or convalescent COVID-19.

The gene calls are TRBV30 and TRBJ1-2, with D tentatively TRBD1 (5 bases). The CDR3 contains 13 residues. V lost 5 bases to trimming and J lost 7 bases, with 17 bases between them. Germline V lookup: CDR1 GTSNPN, CDR2 SVGIG (reference sequence). CDR3 in DNA: TGTGCCTGGGCTTCCCAGGGTAATACTGGCTACACCTTC. Its translation is CAWASQGNTGYTF.

The chain carries TRBV3-1 (or the pseudogene TRBV3-2) and TRBJ1-5, with unresolved D. CDR3 length equals 14 residues. The germline CDR1 and CDR2 sequences are LGHDT and YNNKEL (reference sequence). Between the trimmed V and J ends, which lost 1 base and 4 bases, there was a span of 8 bases. CDR3 sequence (DNA): TGTGCCAGCAGCCAAGGAAGCGGGAATCAGCCCCAGCATTTT. It encodes CASSQGSGNQPQHF.

The gene calls are TRBV28 and TRBJ1-2; TRBD1 matches 7 bases. Trimming cost V 6 bases and J 4 bases; bases outside gene matches: 5. The CDR3 is made up of 13 amino acids. The germline V gene has CDR1 MDHEN and CDR2 SYDVKM. CDR3 DNA: TGTGCCAGCAGCCAGGGACAGTTCTATGGCTACACCTTC. This sequence encodes CASSQGQFYGYTF.

The chain has TRBV6-2 or TRBV6-3 and TRBJ2-6, with D perhaps TRBD1 (6 bases). CDR3 size: 16 residues. Trimming pared 4 bases from V and 3 bases from J, leaving 13 bases between. Germline CDR1 is MNHEY and CDR2 is SVGEGT. CDR3 nucleotides: TGTGCCAGCAGTTCGGACAGTAATGGTGGGGCCAACGTCCTGACTTTC. As protein: CASSSDSNGGANVLTF.

The CDR3 DNA reads as TGTGCCAGCAGCTTTAGCGGCAGGCACGAGACCCAGTACTTC. Residues: CASSFSGRHETQYF. This rearrangement joins TRBV7-3 to TRBJ2-5, with a possible D match to TRBD2 (6 bases). Trimming stripped 3 bases from V and 5 bases from J, with 13 bases between. Germline assignment: CDR1 SGHTA and CDR2 FQGTGA. The CDR3 contains 14 residues.

This rearrangement joins TRBV7-2 to TRBJ2-1; 7 bases fit TRBD2. V trimming: 5 bases; J trimming: 3 bases; junction bases outside the gene matches: 4. There are 14 residues in the CDR3. From germline, CDR1 is SGHTA and CDR2 FQGNSA. The CDR3 sequence is CASSLGTIYNEQFF. The CDR3 nucleotides read TGTGCCAGCAGCCTAGGGACTATCTACAATGAGCAGTTCTTC.

The CDR3 sequence: CASSPLGGGSYEQYF. Here the CDR3 DNA reads TGTGCCAGCAGTCCCCTCGGGGGAGGAAGCTACGAGCAGTACTTC. J is TRBJ2-7 and V is TRBV6-6, with a tentative D call TRBD2 (6 bases). V lost 5 bases and J 3 bases, leaving 17 bases between the germline ends. CDR1 and CDR2 (germline): MNHNY, SVGAGI (reference sequence). The CDR3 extends over 15 amino acids.

This chain's CDR3 is CASSPPGGRVGELFF. The CDR3 nucleotides read TGTGCCAGCAGTCCGCCTGGCGGGAGGGTTGGGGAGCTGTTTTTT. V usage is TRBV28 and J usage is TRBJ2-2; TRBD2 matches 9 bases. The germline V gene has CDR1 MDHEN and CDR2 SYDVKM. The CDR3 runs 15 residues. The V gene end was trimmed by 5 bases and the J gene end by 8 bases; junction bases not matched to a gene: 9.

The genes are TRBV5-1 and TRBJ2-2; TRBD2 matches 12 bases. This CDR3 is 19 amino acids long. Per germline, CDR1 SGHRS and CDR2 YFSETQ. V was clipped by 4 bases and J by 0 bases; unmatched bases: 10. CDR3 amino acids: CASSAGRLAGESNTGELFF. The CDR3 DNA sequence: TGCGCCAGCAGCGCAGGCAGACTAGCGGGAGAGTCGAACACCGGGGAGCTGTTTTTT.

The rearrangement links TRBV3-1 (or the pseudogene TRBV3-2) to TRBJ1-1; 9 nucleotides align to TRBD1. Trimming removed 4 bases from V and 11 bases from J; junction bases left unmatched: 14. The CDR3 runs to 15 residues. Germline values: CDR1 LGHDT, CDR2 YNNKEL (reference sequence). The CDR3 nucleotides read TGTGCCAGCAGCCTAGGGACAGGGATCGATCATTGGGCTTTCTTT. Translation gives CASSLGTGIDHWAFF.

This clone appeared a single time. The chain has TRBV30 and TRBJ1-2; possibly TRBD1 for D (6 bases). Trimming stripped 0 bases from V and 5 bases from J, with 10 bases between. The V gene's germline CDR1 is GTSNPN and CDR2 SVGIG (reference sequence). This CDR3 spans 13 amino acids. In nucleotides, the CDR3 is TGTGCCTGGAGTGTGGGGGGGCTATATGGCTACACCTTC. Its protein product is CAWSVGGLYGYTF.

This chain joins TRBV28 and TRBJ2-1; 7 bases line up with TRBD2. Germline CDR1 is MDHEN and CDR2 is SYDVKM. Trimming cost V 5 bases and J 4 bases; bases outside gene matches: 8. The CDR3 loop spans 15 amino acids. The CDR3 loop reads CASSPPSGLYNEQFF. In DNA form, the CDR3 reads TGTGCCAGCAGTCCTCCTAGCGGCCTTTACAATGAGCAGTTCTTC.

This clone was counted between two and nine times. The V and J genes are TRBV7-9 and TRBJ1-2, with a possible D match to TRBD1 (6 bases). This CDR3 is built from 13 residues. V was clipped by 4 bases and J by 2 bases, with 8 bases between them. CDR1 is SEHNR, CDR2 FQNEAQ, per germline (reference sequence). The CDR3 loop reads CASSSTGNYGYTF. The CDR3 DNA reads TGTGCCAGCAGCTCCACAGGGAACTATGGCTACACCTTC.

The chain has TRBV28 and TRBJ1-2; possible D gene TRBD1, 6 bases. V was clipped by 7 bases and J by 4 bases, with 19 bases between them. The CDR3 consists of 15 residues. Germline values: CDR1 MDHEN, CDR2 SYDVKM. CDR3 DNA sequence: TGTGCCAGCACCCCCACGGGGGGCGAACCCTATGGCTACACCTTC. Its translation: CASTPTGGEPYGYTF.

The gene calls are TRBV30 and TRBJ1-6; D gene ambiguous. The V end was cut by 3 bases, the J end by 7 bases, with 13 bases between. The CDR3 consists of 14 residues. In germline, CDR1 is GTSNPN, CDR2 SVGIG (reference sequence). CDR3 region: CAWRAGKRNSPLHF. The CDR3 nucleotides are TGTGCCTGGAGGGCCGGGAAGAGGAATTCACCCCTCCACTTT.

The V gene is TRBV27, the J gene TRBJ1-2; no definite D call. The CDR3 sequence is 13 residues long. Germline V gives CDR1 MNHEY, CDR2 SMNVEV (reference sequence). Between the trimmed V and J ends, which lost 3 bases and 4 bases, there was a span of 9 bases. DNA of the CDR3: TGTGCCAGCAGTTTTGGGCGCCGCTATGGCTACACCTTC. Amino acids: CASSFGRRYGYTF.

This clone appeared many times. The V gene is TRBV6-6, the J gene TRBJ2-2; 8 bases line up with TRBD2. The CDR3 extends over 16 amino acids. V gave up 2 bases and J gave up 6 bases; unmatched junction bases: 8. The germline V gene has CDR1 MNHNY and CDR2 SVGAGI (reference sequence). CDR3 sequence: CASSYPGGGAPGELFF. CDR3 DNA: TGTGCCAGCAGTTACCCGGGGGGGGGCGCCCCCGGGGAGCTGTTTTTT.

This clone was observed a handful of times. This chain joins TRBV9 and TRBJ2-1; 7 positions match TRBD1. V shed 2 bases, J shed 3 bases, and the junction held 5 bases outside the gene matches. This CDR3 has 15 amino acids. Per germline, CDR1 SGDLS and CDR2 YYNGEE. The DNA of the CDR3 is TGTGCCAGCAGCGTCCGGGACAGAAACTACAATGAGCAGTTCTTC. Translation: CASSVRDRNYNEQFF.

This clone occurred once. The J gene is TRBJ1-1, the V gene TRBV5-4; D may be TRBD1 (5 bases). The CDR3 totals 13 residues. Germline V lookup: CDR1 SGHNT, CDR2 YYREEE (reference sequence). V lost 6 bases and J 1 base, leaving 10 bases between the germline ends. CDR3 nucleotide sequence: TGTGCCAGCAACCTGGGGGGGAACACTGAAGCTTTCTTT. Its protein product is CASNLGGNTEAFF.

The chain carries TRBV7-3 and TRBJ2-1; 7 nucleotides agree with TRBD2. This CDR3 contains 14 residues. J gave up 9 bases and V 6 bases, and 11 bases lay outside the gene matches. CDR1 is SGHTA and CDR2 is FQGTGA in the germline V gene. CDR3 DNA sequence: TGTGCCAGCAGGAAAATAGCGGGTGGGGGTGAGCAGTTCTTC. Translation: CASRKIAGGGEQFF.

The rearrangement uses TRBV28 and TRBJ1-2; weak D call: TRBD1 (5 bases). Germline V gene lookup returns CDR1 MDHEN and CDR2 SYDVKM. CDR3 length: 12 amino acids. The V and J ends lost 4 bases and 5 bases respectively, with 8 bases between them. CDR3 amino acids: CASSSSGYGYTF. The CDR3 nucleotides read TGTGCCAGCAGTTCATCAGGGTATGGCTACACCTTC.

Concerning this clone: At one end the junction does not follow the germline gene, possibly because of a read error. V gene TRBV7-7 combines with J gene TRBJ2-3; 8 bases align to TRBD2. The length of the CDR3 is 18 residues. The germline V gene has CDR1 SSHAT and CDR2 FNYEAQ (reference sequence). Here the CDR3 DNA reads TGTGCTAGCAGCTCCAAACTACTAGCGGAACCCTGTACCGATACGCAGTATTTT. This codes for CASSSKLLAEPCTDTQYF.

This clone has a single count. The chain employs TRBV28 and TRBJ2-5; the match to TRBD1 covers 10 bases. The V segment lost 5 bases and the J segment 4 bases; nucleotides outside the gene matches: 4. The CDR3 spans 14 residues. Germline CDR1 is MDHEN and CDR2 is SYDVKM. CDR3 loop: CASSPRDRGETQYF. CDR3 sequence (DNA): TGTGCCAGCAGTCCACGGGACAGGGGAGAGACCCAGTACTTC. Variable domain in full (rest from reference TRBV28 and TRBJ2-5): DVKVTQSSRYLVKRTGEKVFLECVQDMDHENMFWYRQDPGLGLRLIYFSYDVKMKEKGDIPEGYSVSREKKERFSLILESASTNQTSMYLCASSPRDRGETQYFGPGTRLLVL.

The chain couples TRBV7-9 to TRBJ1-1; 9 bases fit TRBD1. The CDR3 is made up of 18 amino acids. The V segment lost 5 bases and the J segment 4 bases; nucleotides outside the gene matches: 17. Per germline, CDR1 SEHNR and CDR2 FQNEAQ (reference sequence). CDR3 sequence reads: CASSRRGGQGRLSTEAFF. CDR3 DNA: TGTGCCAGCAGCCGAAGAGGGGGACAGGGACGTTTAAGCACTGAAGCTTTCTTT. The whole variable domain, filled in from reference TRBV7-9 and TRBJ1-1, reads DTGVSQNPRHKITKRGQNVTFRCDPISEHNRLYWYRQTLGQGPEFLTYFQNEAQLEKSRLLSDRFSAERPKGSFSTLEIQRTEQGDSAMYLCASSRRGGQGRLSTEAFFGQGTRLTVV.

V and J are TRBV9 and TRBJ1-6, with 7 bases that match TRBD1. V dropped 4 bases and J dropped 6; count of bases not matched to a gene: 16. The CDR3 loop spans 18 amino acids. The germline V gene encodes CDR1 SGDLS and CDR2 YYNGEE. Written as DNA, the CDR3 is TGTGCCAGCAGCCCCCACCCGACAGGGTGGGAAATTAATTCACCCCTCCACTTT. Translating it yields CASSPHPTGWEINSPLHF.

The J gene is TRBJ1-1, the V gene TRBV7-9; D uncertain. Trimming left V 2 bases short and J 1 base short, with 5 bases between. Germline V gene sequence: CDR1 SEHNR, CDR2 FQNEAQ (reference sequence). The CDR3 has 13 amino acids. The CDR3 nucleotides are TGTGCCAGCAGCTTAACGAGGAACACTGAAGCTTTCTTT. As protein: CASSLTRNTEAFF.

The chain is built from TRBV2 and TRBJ2-3, with 9 bases matching TRBD2. Germline lookup yields CDR1 SNHLY and CDR2 FYNNEI. V dropped 4 bases and J dropped 6; count of bases not matched to a gene: 8. The CDR3 totals 15 residues. CDR3 nucleotides: TGTGCCAGCAGTGTTGGTAGCGGGGGAGGGGATACGCAGTATTTT. Residues: CASSVGSGGGDTQYF.